This is a list of T cell receptor beta chains from one sample in a study of molecular identifiers for immune sequencing clone quantification. One entry per CDR3 protein results from TCRdb running MiXCR on the PCR reads. The sample carries 600,000 to 650,000 distinct CDR3 sequences, approximately 20% recorded once. The sequenced material came from naive CD8+ T cells from blood, with Jurkat cell RNA spiked in. The receptor set was obtained from a human donor in good health. Some libraries in this study had Jurkat cell RNA spiked in. CDR3s leave out the opening cysteine and the closing phenylalanine or tryptophan. For some rows the clone size is stated as once, few or many, or as a class when expanded; others skip it.

v_gene,j_gene,abundance,CDR3aa
TRBV5-4,TRBJ2-3,many,ASSFGLAGVEDTQY
TRBV29-1,TRBJ2-1,few,SVGAGQNNEQF
TRBV6-2/TRBV6-3,TRBJ2-2,many,ASRITPPGELF
TRBV4-1,TRBJ2-5,-,ASSQDPLSGSGGETQY
TRBV20-1,TRBJ2-7,-,SARDNGFGSYEQY
TRBV20-1,TRBJ2-3,few,SARSTGITDTQY
TRBV5-1,TRBJ2-2,-,ASSSGLAGVGGELF
TRBV12-3/TRBV12-4,TRBJ1-2,-,ASGFGQGGRGYT
TRBV7-6,TRBJ1-4,many,ASSLRVYDEKLF
TRBV7-2,TRBJ1-4,-,ASSFWGRDEKLF
TRBV21-1,TRBJ1-5,many,ASSAGEGDQPQH
TRBV12-3/TRBV12-4,TRBJ2-7,few,ASSWGRVNEQY
TRBV12-5,TRBJ2-7,-,ASGGYGQY
TRBV7-9,TRBJ2-2,many,ASSLVGTNTGELF
TRBV19,TRBJ1-2,-,ASSLRGLYGYT
TRBV27,TRBJ1-6,few,ASSLRGQGASPLH
TRBV18,TRBJ2-5,few,ASSPPLGLQETQY
TRBV7-9,TRBJ2-7,many,ASSNRASYEQY
TRBV4-1,TRBJ2-3,few,ASSQDKLAEDTDTQY
TRBV4-2,TRBJ2-3,many,ASSQEWGNVGTDTQY
TRBV9,TRBJ1-6,-,ASSVSGMGSPLH
TRBV27,TRBJ1-4,few,ASSLLGGGEKLF
TRBV15,TRBJ2-3,many,ATSRDLGATTDTQY
TRBV7-2,TRBJ2-5,many,ASSLGTGVQETQY
TRBV4-1,TRBJ1-1,few,ASSQGENTEAF
TRBV14,TRBJ2-2,many,ASSQGLAGGNTASANTGELF
TRBV20-1,TRBJ1-6,many,SAPPNGRGNSPLH
TRBV27,TRBJ1-2,few,ASSPTGTGDYGYT
TRBV27,TRBJ1-5,many,ASSFQGNQPQH
TRBV13,TRBJ2-7,many,ASSAGQDYEQY
TRBV20-1,TRBJ1-2,many,SAKTPSNYGYT
TRBV29-1,TRBJ2-7,-,SVEVPGDTSYEQY
TRBV7-3,TRBJ2-3,many,ASSPSGAGRTDTQY
TRBV7-9,TRBJ2-5,-,ASSLEVGTSGSQETQY
TRBV4-2,TRBJ2-7,-,ASSQEGGGDYEQY
TRBV13,TRBJ2-5,-,ASSSPGGPQETQY
TRBV7-9,TRBJ1-4,-,ASSIKSLSEKLF
TRBV4-1,TRBJ2-7,many,ASSRGLAGGPGNYEQY
TRBV7-2,TRBJ1-1,many,ASSLLAGTSSEAF
TRBV5-4,TRBJ1-2,many,ASSLQGRGDLFGYT
TRBV4-2,TRBJ2-1,-,ASSQVPSVINNEQF
TRBV29-1,TRBJ2-3,many,SVREGLPDTQY
TRBV4-3,TRBJ1-3,many,ASSQDAQSSGNTIY
TRBV7-9,TRBJ2-2,-,ASSLRQSNTGELF
TRBV7-2,TRBJ2-2,many,ASSPARRGELF
TRBV20-1,TRBJ2-1,-,SARDHSSGRGEQF
TRBV19,TRBJ2-7,many,AASPGNSYEQY
TRBV11-2,TRBJ2-2,-,ASSSPWVHSTGELF
TRBV4-3,TRBJ1-2,many,ASSQDSRGINYGYT
TRBV4-1,TRBJ2-7,many,ASSPQLAYEQY
TRBV4-3,TRBJ2-7,many,ASSQTRTGGYEQY
TRBV3-1,TRBJ2-3,many,ASSQVAYSRGTGTDTQY
TRBV2,TRBJ1-5,many,ASSARDSLIPSNQPQH
TRBV20-1,TRBJ2-7,many,SARAMTDSYEQY
TRBV13,TRBJ1-2,-,ASAGTELPYGYT
TRBV6-5,TRBJ2-1,-,ASSRTSVPSNEQF
TRBV7-2,TRBJ2-3,-,ASSERGVSLSDTQY